This T cell receptor beta chain was sequenced for a study of cytomegalovirus exposure and HLA in healthy donors. TCRdb's table, derived via immunoSEQ multiplex PCR, lists solely in-frame clones and lacks some. This sample carries some 63,000 clones, about 89% of them seen once, and the ten largest clones take approximately 1.2%. These donors were members of the roughly 110-subject validation cohort, a group separate from the approximately 670-subject first cohort. This CDR3 spans 15 amino acids. Losses at the gene ends were 3 bases for V and 4 bases for J; bases not matched to a gene: 4. Per the germline V gene, CDR1 is MDHEN and CDR2 is SYDVKM.

V usage is TRBV28 and J usage is TRBJ2-2; 8 bases are shared with TRBD2. The specimen sequenced was PBMCs. This TCR was sampled from a woman aged 18-30 years in good health and CMV-seronegative. CDR3 region: CASSFGGGSTGELFF. CDR3 bases: TGTGCCAGCAGTTTCGGGGGGGGCAGCACCGGGGAGCTGTTTTTT.